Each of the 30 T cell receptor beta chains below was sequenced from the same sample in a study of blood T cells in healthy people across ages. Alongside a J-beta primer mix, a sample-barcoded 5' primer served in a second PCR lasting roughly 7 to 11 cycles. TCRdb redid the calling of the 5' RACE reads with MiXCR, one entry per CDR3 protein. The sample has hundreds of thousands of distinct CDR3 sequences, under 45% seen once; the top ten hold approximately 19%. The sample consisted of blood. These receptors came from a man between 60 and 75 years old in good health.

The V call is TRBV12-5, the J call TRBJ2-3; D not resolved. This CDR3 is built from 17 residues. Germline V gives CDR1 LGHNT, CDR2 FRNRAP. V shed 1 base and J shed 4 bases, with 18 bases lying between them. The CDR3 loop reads CASGLAVRRGRADTQYF. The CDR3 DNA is TGTGCTAGTGGTTTGGCGGTTAGGAGAGGACGCGCAGATACGCAGTATTTT.

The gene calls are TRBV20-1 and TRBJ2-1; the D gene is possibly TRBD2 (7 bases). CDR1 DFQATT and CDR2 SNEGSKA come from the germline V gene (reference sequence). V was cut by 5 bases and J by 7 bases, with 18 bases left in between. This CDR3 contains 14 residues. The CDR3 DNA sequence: TGCAGTGCTCGAAAGGGGGGGGCGGGGAATGAGCAGTTCTTC. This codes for CSARKGGAGNEQFF.

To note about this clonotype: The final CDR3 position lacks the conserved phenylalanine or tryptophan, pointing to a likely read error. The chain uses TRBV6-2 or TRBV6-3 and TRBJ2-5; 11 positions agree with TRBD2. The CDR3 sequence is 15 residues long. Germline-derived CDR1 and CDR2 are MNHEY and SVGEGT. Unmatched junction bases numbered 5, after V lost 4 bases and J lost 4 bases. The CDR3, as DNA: TGTGCCAGCAGTTCCGTCGGGACTAGCGGAGAGACCCAGTACTCC. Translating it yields CASSSVGTSGETQYS.

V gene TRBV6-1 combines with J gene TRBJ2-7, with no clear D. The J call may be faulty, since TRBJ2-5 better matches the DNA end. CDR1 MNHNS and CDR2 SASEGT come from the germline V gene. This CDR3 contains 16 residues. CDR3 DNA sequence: TGTGCCAGCAGTGAAGCGCTCGGAGATCTAGGAGAGACCCAGTACTTC. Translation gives CASSEALGDLGETQYF.

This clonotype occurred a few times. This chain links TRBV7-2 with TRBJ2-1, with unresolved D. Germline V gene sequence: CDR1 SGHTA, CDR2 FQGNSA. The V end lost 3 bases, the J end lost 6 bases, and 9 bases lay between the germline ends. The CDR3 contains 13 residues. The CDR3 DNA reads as TGTGCCAGCAGCTTGGGGATTCGCAATGAGCAGTTCTTC. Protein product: CASSLGIRNEQFF. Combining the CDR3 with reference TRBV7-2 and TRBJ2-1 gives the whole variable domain GAGVSQSPSNKVTEKGKDVELRCDPISGHTALYWYRQSLGQGLEFLIYFQGNSAPDKSGLPSDRFSAERTGGSVSTLTIQRTQQEDSAVYLCASSLGIRNEQFFGPGTRLTVL.

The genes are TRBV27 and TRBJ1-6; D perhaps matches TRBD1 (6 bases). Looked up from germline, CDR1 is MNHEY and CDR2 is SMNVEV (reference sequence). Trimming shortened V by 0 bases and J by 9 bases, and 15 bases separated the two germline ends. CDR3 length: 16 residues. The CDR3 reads CASSLSPPGAGSPLHF. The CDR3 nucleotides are TGTGCCAGCAGTTTATCTCCCCCGGGGGCTGGTTCACCCCTCCACTTT.

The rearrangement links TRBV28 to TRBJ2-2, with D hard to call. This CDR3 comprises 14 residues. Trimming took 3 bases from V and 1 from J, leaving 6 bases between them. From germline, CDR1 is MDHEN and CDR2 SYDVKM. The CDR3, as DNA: TGTGCCAGCAGTTTCTCGGTGAACACCGGGGAGCTGTTTTTT. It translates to CASSFSVNTGELFF. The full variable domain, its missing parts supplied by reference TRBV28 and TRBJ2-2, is DVKVTQSSRYLVKRTGEKVFLECVQDMDHENMFWYRQDPGLGLRLIYFSYDVKMKEKGDIPEGYSVSREKKERFSLILESASTNQTSMYLCASSFSVNTGELFFGEGSRLTVL.

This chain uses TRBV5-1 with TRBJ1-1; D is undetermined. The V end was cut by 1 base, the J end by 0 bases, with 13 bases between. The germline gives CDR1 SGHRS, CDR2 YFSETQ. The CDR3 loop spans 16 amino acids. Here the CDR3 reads CASSLLAGGMNTEAFF. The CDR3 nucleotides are TGCGCCAGCAGCTTGCTGGCGGGAGGGATGAACACTGAAGCTTTCTTT.

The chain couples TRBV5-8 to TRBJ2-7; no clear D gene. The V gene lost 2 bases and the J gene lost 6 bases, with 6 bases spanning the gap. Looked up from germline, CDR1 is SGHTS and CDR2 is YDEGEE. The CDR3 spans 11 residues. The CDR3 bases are TGTGCCAGCAGCTTCCCCCCCGAGCAGTACTTC. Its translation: CASSFPPEQYF.

Here the CDR3 DNA reads TGTGCCAGCAGCGGACCCTTCGGACTAGCGGGGGGTAGGGAGACCCAGTACTTC. Its protein is CASSGPFGLAGGRETQYF. This rearrangement joins TRBV2 to TRBJ2-5, with 14 bases matching TRBD2. The ends lost 6 bases at V and 5 bases at J; junction bases unmatched: 14. Germline CDR1 SNHLY, CDR2 FYNNEI. This CDR3 is 18 amino acids long.

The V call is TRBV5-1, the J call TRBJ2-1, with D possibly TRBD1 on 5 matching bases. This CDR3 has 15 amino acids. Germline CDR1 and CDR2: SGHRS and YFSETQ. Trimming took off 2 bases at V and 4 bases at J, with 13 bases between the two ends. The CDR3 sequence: CASSLGDSAYNEQFF. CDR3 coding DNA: TGCGCCAGCAGCTTAGGGGATTCAGCTTACAATGAGCAGTTCTTC.

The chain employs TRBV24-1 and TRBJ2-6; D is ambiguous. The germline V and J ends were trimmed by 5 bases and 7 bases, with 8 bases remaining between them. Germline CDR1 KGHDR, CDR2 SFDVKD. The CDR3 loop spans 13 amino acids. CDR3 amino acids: CATSASGANVLTF. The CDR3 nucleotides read TGTGCCACCAGTGCGTCGGGCGCCAACGTCCTGACTTTC.

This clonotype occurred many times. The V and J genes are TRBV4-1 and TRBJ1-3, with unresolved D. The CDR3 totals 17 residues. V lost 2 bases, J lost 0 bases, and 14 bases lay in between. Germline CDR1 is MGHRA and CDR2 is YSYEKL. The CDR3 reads CASSQNPVGSSGNTIYF. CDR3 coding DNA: TGCGCCAGCAGCCAAAACCCTGTGGGTAGCTCTGGAAACACCATATATTTT.

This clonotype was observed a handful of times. Written as DNA, the CDR3 is TGTGCCAGCAGACCGCAGGGAGGGCTTTACAAGCAGTACTTC. Translating it yields CASRPQGGLYKQYF. This sequence joins TRBV28 and TRBJ2-7; 7 nucleotides match TRBD2. The CDR3 extends over 14 amino acids. Germline V gene lookup returns CDR1 MDHEN and CDR2 SYDVKM. V was clipped by 6 bases and J by 8 bases; unmatched bases: 13.

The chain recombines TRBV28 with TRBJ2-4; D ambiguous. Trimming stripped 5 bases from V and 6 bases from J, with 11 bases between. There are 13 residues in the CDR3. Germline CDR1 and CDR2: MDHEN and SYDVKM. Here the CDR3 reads CASSVPDGNIQYF. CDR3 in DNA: TGTGCCAGCAGTGTCCCGGATGGAAACATTCAGTACTTC.

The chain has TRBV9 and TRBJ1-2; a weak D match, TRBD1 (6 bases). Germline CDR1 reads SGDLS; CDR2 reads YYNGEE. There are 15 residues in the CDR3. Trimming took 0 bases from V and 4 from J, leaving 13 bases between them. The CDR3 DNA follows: TGTGCCAGCAGCGTAGGCGAGACAGGCGTCTATGGCTACACCTTC. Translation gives CASSVGETGVYGYTF.

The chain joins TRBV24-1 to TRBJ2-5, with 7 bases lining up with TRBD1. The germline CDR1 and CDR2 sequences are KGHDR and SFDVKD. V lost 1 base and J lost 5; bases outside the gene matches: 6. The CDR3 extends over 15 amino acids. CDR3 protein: CATSDFLDRAETQYF. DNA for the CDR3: TGTGCCACCAGTGATTTTCTAGACAGGGCCGAGACCCAGTACTTC.

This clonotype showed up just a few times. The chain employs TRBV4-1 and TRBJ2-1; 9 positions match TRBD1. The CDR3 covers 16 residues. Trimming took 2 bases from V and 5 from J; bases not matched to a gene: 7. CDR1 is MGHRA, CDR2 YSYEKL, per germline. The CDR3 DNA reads TGCGCCAGCAGCCAACCCGACAGGGGGGTTAACAATGAGCAGTTCTTC. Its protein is CASSQPDRGVNNEQFF.

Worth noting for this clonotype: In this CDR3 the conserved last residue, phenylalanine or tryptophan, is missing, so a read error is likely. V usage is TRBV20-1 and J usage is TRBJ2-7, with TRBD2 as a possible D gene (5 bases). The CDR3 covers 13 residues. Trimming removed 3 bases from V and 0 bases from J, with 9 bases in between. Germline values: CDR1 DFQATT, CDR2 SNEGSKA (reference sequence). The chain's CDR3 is CSASGGSSYEQYL. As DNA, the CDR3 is TGCAGTGCTAGTGGTGGGAGCTCCTACGAGCAGTACCTC.

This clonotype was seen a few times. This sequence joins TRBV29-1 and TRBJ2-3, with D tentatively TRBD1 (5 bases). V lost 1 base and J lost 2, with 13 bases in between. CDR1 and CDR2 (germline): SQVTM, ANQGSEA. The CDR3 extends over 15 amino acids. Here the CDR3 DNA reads TGCAGCGTTGAAGTCGAAGGGGCCCCCACAGATACGCAGTATTTT. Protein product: CSVEVEGAPTDTQYF.

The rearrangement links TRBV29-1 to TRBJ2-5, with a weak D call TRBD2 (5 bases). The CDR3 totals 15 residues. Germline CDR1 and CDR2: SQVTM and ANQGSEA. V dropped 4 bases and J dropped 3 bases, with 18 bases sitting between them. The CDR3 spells CSVVWLAILEETQYF. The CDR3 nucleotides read TGCAGCGTTGTGTGGCTAGCTATCCTGGAAGAGACCCAGTACTTC.

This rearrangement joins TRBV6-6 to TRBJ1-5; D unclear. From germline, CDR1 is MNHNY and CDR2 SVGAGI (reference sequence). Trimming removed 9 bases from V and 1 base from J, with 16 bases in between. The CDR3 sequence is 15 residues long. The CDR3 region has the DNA TGTGCCAGTAACATTGGGTCTGGGAGCAATCAGCCCCAGCATTTT. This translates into CASNIGSGSNQPQHF.

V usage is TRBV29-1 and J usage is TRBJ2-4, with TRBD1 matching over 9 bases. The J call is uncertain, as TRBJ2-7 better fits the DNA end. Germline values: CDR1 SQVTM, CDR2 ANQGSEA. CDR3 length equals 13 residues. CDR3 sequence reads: CSAPGQGFIEQYF. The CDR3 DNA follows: TGCAGCGCACCGGGACAGGGATTCATCGAGCAGTACTTC.

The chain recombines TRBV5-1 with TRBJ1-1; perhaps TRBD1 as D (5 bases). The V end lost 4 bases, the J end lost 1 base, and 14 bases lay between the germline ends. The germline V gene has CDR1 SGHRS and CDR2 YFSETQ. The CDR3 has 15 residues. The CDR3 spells CASSPPGRGNTEAFF. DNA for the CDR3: TGCGCCAGCAGCCCGCCAGGGCGGGGGAACACTGAAGCTTTCTTT. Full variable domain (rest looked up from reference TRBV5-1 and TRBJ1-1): KAGVTQTPRYLIKTRGQQVTLSCSPISGHRSVSWYQQTPGQGLQFLFEYFSETQRNKGNFPGRFSGRQFSNSRSEMNVSTLELGDSALYLCASSPPGRGNTEAFFGQGTRLTVV.

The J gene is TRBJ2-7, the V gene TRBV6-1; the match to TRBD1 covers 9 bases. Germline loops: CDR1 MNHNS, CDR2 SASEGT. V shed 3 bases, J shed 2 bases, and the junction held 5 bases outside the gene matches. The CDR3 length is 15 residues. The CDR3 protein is CASSDGTGRTYEQYF. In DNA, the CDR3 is TGTGCCAGCAGTGATGGGACAGGGAGAACCTACGAGCAGTACTTC.

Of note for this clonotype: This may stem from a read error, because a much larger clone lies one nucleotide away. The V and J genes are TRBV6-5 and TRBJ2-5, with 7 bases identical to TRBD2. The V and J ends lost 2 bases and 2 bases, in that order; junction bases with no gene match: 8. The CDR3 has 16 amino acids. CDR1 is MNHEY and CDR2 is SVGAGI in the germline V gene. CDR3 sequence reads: CASSYPLAATQETQYF. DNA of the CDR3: TGTGCCAGCAGTTACCCCCTAGCGGCAACACAAGAGACCCAGTACTTC.

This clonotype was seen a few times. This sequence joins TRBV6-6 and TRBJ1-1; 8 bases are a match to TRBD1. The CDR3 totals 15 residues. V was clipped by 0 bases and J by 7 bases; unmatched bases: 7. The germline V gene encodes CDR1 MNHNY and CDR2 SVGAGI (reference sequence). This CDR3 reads CASSYSRPDRVEAFF. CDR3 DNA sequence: TGTGCCAGCAGTTACTCTCGCCCGGACAGGGTTGAAGCTTTCTTT.

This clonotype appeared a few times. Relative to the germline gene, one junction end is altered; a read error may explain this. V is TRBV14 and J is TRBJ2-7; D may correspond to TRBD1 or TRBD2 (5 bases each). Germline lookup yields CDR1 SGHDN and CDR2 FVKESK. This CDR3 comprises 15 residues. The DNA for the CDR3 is TGTGCCAGCAGCCAAACGGGACCGCACTCCTACGAGCAGTACTTT. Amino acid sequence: CASSQTGPHSYEQYF.

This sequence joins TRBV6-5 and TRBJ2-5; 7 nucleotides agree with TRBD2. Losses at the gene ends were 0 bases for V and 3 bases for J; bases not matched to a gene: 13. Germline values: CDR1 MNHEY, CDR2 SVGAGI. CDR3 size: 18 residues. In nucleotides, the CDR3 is TGTGCCAGCAGTTACTCGGTTGGCCTCGCGGGGGTTGAAGAGACCCAGTACTTC. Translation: CASSYSVGLAGVEETQYF.

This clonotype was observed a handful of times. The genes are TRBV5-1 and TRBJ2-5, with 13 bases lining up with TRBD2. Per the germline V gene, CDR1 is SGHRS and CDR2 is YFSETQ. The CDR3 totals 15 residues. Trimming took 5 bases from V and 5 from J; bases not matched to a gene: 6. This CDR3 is CASRDGLAGVETQYF. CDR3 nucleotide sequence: TGCGCCAGCAGAGACGGACTAGCGGGGGTGGAGACCCAGTACTTC.